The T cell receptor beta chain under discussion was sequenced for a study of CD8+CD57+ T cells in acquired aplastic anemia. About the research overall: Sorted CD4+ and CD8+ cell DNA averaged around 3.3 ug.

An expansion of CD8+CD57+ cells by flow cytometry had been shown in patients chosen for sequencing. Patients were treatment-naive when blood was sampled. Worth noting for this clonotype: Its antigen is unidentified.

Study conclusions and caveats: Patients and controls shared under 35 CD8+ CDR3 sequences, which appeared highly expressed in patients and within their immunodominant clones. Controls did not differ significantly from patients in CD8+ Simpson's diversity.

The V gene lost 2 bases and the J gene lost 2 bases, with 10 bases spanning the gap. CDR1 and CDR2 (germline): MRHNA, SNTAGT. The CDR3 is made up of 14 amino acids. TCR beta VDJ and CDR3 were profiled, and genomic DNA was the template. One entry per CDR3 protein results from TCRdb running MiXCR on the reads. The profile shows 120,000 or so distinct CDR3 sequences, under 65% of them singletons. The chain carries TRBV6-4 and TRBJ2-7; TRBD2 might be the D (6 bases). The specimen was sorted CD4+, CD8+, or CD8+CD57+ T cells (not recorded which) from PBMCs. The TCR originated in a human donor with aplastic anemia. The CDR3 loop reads CASSDGGTPYEQYF. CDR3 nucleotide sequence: TGTGCCAGCAGTGACGGGGGGACCCCCTACGAGCAGTACTTC.